This is a list of T cell receptor beta chains from one sample in a study of CD8 T cells in ankylosing spondylitis. TCRdb passed the 5' RACE reads through MiXCR, listing each CDR3 protein once. The sample yields around 150,000 distinct CDR3 sequences, under 45% seen once. What was sequenced was synovial fluid, either unsorted or a sorted T cell fraction (not recorded which). All receptors come from a male donor with ankylosing spondylitis. The CDR3 runs from the conserved cysteine through the conserved F or W. Each record gives: CDR3 protein, V gene, D gene, CDR3 length. The D gene is left open where the match is weak.

CASSLSQSYNEQFF TRBV5-1 . 14
CASSLVAGGRKAFF TRBV7-8 TRBD1 14
CASSLPQNTEAFF TRBV13 . 13
CASSSRQGRTGELFF TRBV5-1 TRBD1 15
CASKENTEAFF TRBV28 . 11
CASSLFSPRMKPEVYEQYF TRBV28 . 19
CASSSVWGRGEAFF TRBV5-1 . 14
CSAPGPSGNNEQFF TRBV20-1 TRBD2 14
CASSQWAGGGTDTQYF TRBV4-2 TRBD2 16
CASSDPGTGFHEQYF TRBV18 TRBD1 15
CSARNGRSNQPQHF TRBV20-1 . 14
CASSLGTGGRGNEQFF TRBV28 TRBD2 16
CASSPGQLTNTGELFF TRBV5-1 TRBD1 16
CASSQDPPAGGFKNIQYF TRBV4-1 TRBD2 18
CAISGGENTEAFF TRBV10-3 . 13
CASIPKLAGVQETQYF TRBV5-8 TRBD2 16
CASSPSQEKDTDTQYF TRBV12-3/TRBV12-4 . 16
CASSLRLVSNEQFF TRBV28 . 14
CATSYQTGIGGETQYF TRBV15 TRBD1 16
CASSLGDPNTEAFF TRBV5-1 . 14
CASSYLTTGLSEQYF TRBV6-2/TRBV6-3 . 15
CASSNYAFKGTGELFF TRBV7-3 . 16
CAWSIGRDVNTEAFF TRBV30 . 15
CSARDQVEQYF TRBV20-1 . 11
CASSPGSETQYF TRBV5-1 . 12
CAISESIWGLAESYEQYF TRBV10-3 TRBD2 18
CASSQVLTGDEQFF TRBV4-3 . 14
CSARDGGRENEQYF TRBV20-1 . 14
CASSGQGAYTGELFF TRBV2 TRBD1 15
CASSPRPFRDRGEIGNQPQHF TRBV27 TRBD1 21
CSARVPITGELFF TRBV20-1 . 13
CASSRPAYEQYF TRBV28 . 12
CASSGQGESSPLHF TRBV6-2/TRBV6-3 TRBD1 14
CASSYGQGATEAFF TRBV6-5 TRBD1 14
CASRLDRDTEAFF TRBV7-9 TRBD1 13
CASSRYPLAGGPDTQYF TRBV3-1 TRBD2 17